These T cell receptor beta chains were read from a single sample in a study of OX40 agonist ivuxolimab in advanced cancers. Clones were read by immunoSEQ multiplex PCR, and TCRdb kept only the in-frame ones, dropping some. The data show some 68,000 clones, about 88% seen once. The material was CD4+ or CD8+ T cells sorted from blood, obtained in a trial of the OX40 agonist ivuxolimab. These receptors were collected from an adult with an advanced solid tumor such as melanoma, head and neck, liver or kidney cancer. Each CDR3 is given with its conserved first and last residue. A D gene is named only where the DNA matches it firmly. Clone sizes are given selectively: once, few, many, or a class where the clone is expanded.

V: TRBV5-6; size: few; D: .; J: TRBJ1-1; length: 16; DNA: TGTGCCAGCAGCTCAAGACGGATTCGGATGAACACTGAAGCTTTCTTT; CDR3: CASSSRRIRMNTEAFF
V: TRBV11-3; size: .; D: .; J: TRBJ2-5; length: 13; DNA: TGTGCCAGCAGCCCGCTGGTACGAGAGACCCAGTACTTC; CDR3: CASSPLVRETQYF
V: TRBV7-2; size: .; D: .; J: TRBJ2-2; length: 15; DNA: TGTGCCAGCAGCTTGCGGCAGGGAGGCACCGGGGAGCTGTTTTTT; CDR3: CASSLRQGGTGELFF
V: TRBV27; size: .; D: .; J: TRBJ2-5; length: 14; DNA: TGTGCCAGCAGTTTTGGTACACGATGGGAGACCCAGTACTTC; CDR3: CASSFGTRWETQYF
V: TRBV28; size: few; D: .; J: TRBJ2-7; length: 13; DNA: TGTGCCAGCAGTTTCGAAGGGACGAGGGAGCAGTACTTC; CDR3: CASSFEGTREQYF
V: TRBV5-1; size: .; D: TRBD1; J: TRBJ1-4; length: 14; DNA: TGCGCCAGCAGCTTGAGGACAGGGGATGAAAAACTGTTTTTT; CDR3: CASSLRTGDEKLFF
V: TRBV7-2; size: .; D: .; J: TRBJ1-2; length: 14; DNA: TGTGCCAGCAGCTTAGAGGGACGGGGGGGAGGCTACACCTTC; CDR3: CASSLEGRGGGYTF
V: TRBV6-4; size: .; D: TRBD2; J: TRBJ2-5; length: 15; DNA: TGTGCCAGCAGTGTCCGCGGGGGGCGCCAAGAGACCCAGTACTTC; CDR3: CASSVRGGRQETQYF
V: TRBV27; size: .; D: TRBD1; J: TRBJ1-4; length: 14; DNA: TGTGCCAGCAGTGTGAGACAGGGCGCTGAAAAACTGTTTTTT; CDR3: CASSVRQGAEKLFF
V: TRBV6-4; size: once; D: .; J: TRBJ2-4; length: 16; DNA: TGTGCCAGCAGTGACTTTCAGGGGATAGCCAAAAACATTCAGTACTTC; CDR3: CASSDFQGIAKNIQYF
V: TRBV25-1; size: .; D: TRBD2; J: TRBJ2-5; length: 13; DNA: TGTGCCAGCACCCTAGCGGGAGAGGAGACCCAGTACTTC; CDR3: CASTLAGEETQYF
V: TRBV11-2; size: .; D: .; J: TRBJ2-3; length: 16; DNA: TGTGCCAGCAGCCAGGGGATCCTTAGCGTTTCAGATACGCAGTATTTT; CDR3: CASSQGILSVSDTQYF
V: TRBV21-1; size: .; D: .; J: TRBJ1-2; length: 13; DNA: TGTGCCAGCAGCAACGACAGGGTGGATGGCTACACCTTC; CDR3: CASSNDRVDGYTF
V: TRBV9; size: .; D: .; J: TRBJ2-1; length: 17; DNA: TGTGCCAGCAGTTTCAACCAAGGTCCGGTTCGTTCGAATGAGCAGTTCTTC; CDR3: CASSFNQGPVRSNEQFF
V: TRBV10-3; size: .; D: TRBD1; J: TRBJ1-4; length: 11; DNA: TGTGCCATTCGACAGGGGGAAAAACTGTTTTTT; CDR3: CAIRQGEKLFF
V: TRBV18; size: .; D: .; J: TRBJ1-5; length: 15; DNA: TGTGCCAGCTCACCTATAGGCGGTAGCAATCAGCCCCAGCATTTT; CDR3: CASSPIGGSNQPQHF
V: TRBV5-3; size: .; D: TRBD1; J: TRBJ2-3; length: 10; DNA: TGTGCCAGAAGCTGGACGACAGGGTCCTTT; CDR3: CARSWTTGSF
V: TRBV11-3; size: .; D: .; J: TRBJ1-1; length: 14; DNA: TGTGCCAGCAGCCAAAATGTAGTGGCCCCTGAAGCTTTCTTT; CDR3: CASSQNVVAPEAFF
V: TRBV6-6; size: .; D: .; J: TRBJ1-5; length: 15; DNA: TGTGCCAGCAGTCAGACGGCTTATAGCAATCAGCCCCAGCATTTT; CDR3: CASSQTAYSNQPQHF
V: TRBV28; size: .; D: .; J: TRBJ2-5; length: 13; DNA: TGTGCCAGCAGTTTGGGTGCCCAAGAGACCCAGTACTTC; CDR3: CASSLGAQETQYF
V: TRBV7-8; size: .; D: .; J: TRBJ2-3; length: 13; DNA: TGTGCCAGCACCCTTGGAAGCACAGATACGCAGTATTTT; CDR3: CASTLGSTDTQYF
V: TRBV5-4; size: .; D: .; J: TRBJ2-2; length: 18; DNA: TGCGCCAGCAGCTTGTCTCCCCCCCCGGGGGTAGGCACCGGGGAGCTGTTTTTT; CDR3: CASSLSPPPGVGTGELFF
V: TRBV18; size: .; D: .; J: TRBJ2-5; length: 15; DNA: TGTGCCAGCTCACCGAGGCAGGGGGAGGAAGAGACCCAGTACTTC; CDR3: CASSPRQGEEETQYF
V: TRBV7-9; size: few; D: TRBD2; J: TRBJ2-2; length: 18; DNA: TGTGCCAGCAGCCCCAGACTAGCGGGAGGAGGGAGCACCGGGGAGCTGTTTTTT; CDR3: CASSPRLAGGGSTGELFF
V: TRBV6-1; size: .; D: TRBD1; J: TRBJ1-1; length: 13; DNA: TGTGCCAGCAGTATTGACAGGGGAGATTTGGCTTTCTTT; CDR3: CASSIDRGDLAFF
V: TRBV10-3; size: .; D: .; J: TRBJ2-1; length: 14; DNA: TGTGCCATCAGTGTCGAAGGACAACCCAATGAGCAGTTCTTC; CDR3: CAISVEGQPNEQFF
V: TRBV5-1; size: few; D: .; J: TRBJ2-7; length: 14; DNA: TGCGCCAGCAGTAGGGGGTTCCTATCCTACGAGCAGTACTTC; CDR3: CASSRGFLSYEQYF
V: TRBV7-9; size: .; D: .; J: TRBJ2-1; length: 14; DNA: TGTGCCAGCAGCTTAGCCGGGGGCTACAATGAGCAGTTCTTC; CDR3: CASSLAGGYNEQFF
V: TRBV4-3; size: .; D: TRBD1; J: TRBJ1-2; length: 16; DNA: TGCGCCAGCAGCCAGGACAGACAGGGAGGGAGCTATGGCTACACCTTC; CDR3: CASSQDRQGGSYGYTF
V: TRBV5-8; size: .; D: .; J: TRBJ1-1; length: 15; DNA: TGTGCCAGCAGCTTGCGGGGCGGGCGCGACACTGAAGCTTTCTTT; CDR3: CASSLRGGRDTEAFF
V: TRBV5-1; size: .; D: TRBD2; J: TRBJ2-1; length: 16; DNA: TGCGCCAGCAGCTTGTCGGCTAGCGGGAGAAATGATGAGCAGTTCTTC; CDR3: CASSLSASGRNDEQFF
V: TRBV7-9; size: .; D: .; J: TRBJ1-4; length: 14; DNA: TGTGCCAGCAGCTTAGACAGCTCCTATGAAAAACTGTTTTTT; CDR3: CASSLDSSYEKLFF
V: TRBV6-6; size: .; D: .; J: TRBJ2-6; length: 15; DNA: TGTGCCAGCAATTGGGGGGCGTCTGGGGCCAACGTCCTGACTTTC; CDR3: CASNWGASGANVLTF
V: TRBV28; size: .; D: .; J: TRBJ1-4; length: 15; DNA: TGTGCCAGCAGCCATAGGGGAGCAGCGGGTGAAAAACTGTTTTTT; CDR3: CASSHRGAAGEKLFF
V: TRBV2; size: .; D: TRBD1; J: TRBJ2-7; length: 11; DNA: TGTGCCAGCAGTACAGGGGGAGAGCAGTACTTC; CDR3: CASSTGGEQYF
V: TRBV2; size: .; D: .; J: TRBJ2-1; length: 13; DNA: TGTGCCAGCAGCCACTCCAGGGACAATGAGCAGTTCTTC; CDR3: CASSHSRDNEQFF
V: TRBV7-7; size: .; D: .; J: TRBJ2-6; length: 18; DNA: TGTGCTAGCAGCTTAGCGATCGGGTCAGGTGCAGGGGCCAACGTCCTGACTTTC; CDR3: CASSLAIGSGAGANVLTF
V: TRBV28; size: .; D: TRBD1; J: TRBJ2-7; length: 15; DNA: TGTGCCAGCAGTTTTCAGGGGGCATCCGCCTACGAGCAGTACTTC; CDR3: CASSFQGASAYEQYF
V: TRBV7-3; size: few; D: .; J: TRBJ1-4; length: 15; DNA: TGTGCCAGCAGCTTAACGGCTCTTCAGGGGGAAAAACTGTTTTTT; CDR3: CASSLTALQGEKLFF
V: TRBV10-3; size: .; D: TRBD1; J: TRBJ2-7; length: 14; DNA: TGTGCCATCAGGAGCCCAGGGGGTACCTACGAGCAGTACTTC; CDR3: CAIRSPGGTYEQYF
V: TRBV19; size: .; D: .; J: TRBJ2-4; length: 14; DNA: TGTGCCAGTAGTACCGAAACTCTAAAAAACATTCAGTACTTC; CDR3: CASSTETLKNIQYF
V: TRBV2; size: once; D: .; J: TRBJ1-3; length: 13; DNA: TGTGCCAGCAGTGGGGGGAATAGAAACACCATATATTTT; CDR3: CASSGGNRNTIYF
V: TRBV27; size: .; D: .; J: TRBJ1-5; length: 14; DNA: TGTGCCAGCAACACAGGGATAACCAATCAGCCCCAGCATTTT; CDR3: CASNTGITNQPQHF
V: TRBV2; size: .; D: TRBD2; J: TRBJ2-3; length: 15; DNA: TGTGCCAGCAGTGAAGGGCTAGCGGAGACAGATACGCAGTATTTT; CDR3: CASSEGLAETDTQYF
V: TRBV9; size: .; D: .; J: TRBJ2-5; length: 14; DNA: TGTGCCAGCAGCGGAGGGGGGGACCAAGAGACCCAGTACTTC; CDR3: CASSGGGDQETQYF